A single sample is the source of the 27 T cell receptor beta chains below, sequenced in a study of neurological immune-mediated disorders. Stated time point: longitudinal time-point 1 (baseline). TCRdb recomputed calls from the 5' RACE reads with MiXCR, one row per CDR3 protein. The data show tens of thousands of distinct CDR3 sequences, 10% seen once. The sample comprised PBMCs. The origin of the receptors is a woman between 40 and 55 years old in good health.

This clonotype was seen many times. Here the CDR3 reads CASSPDWGKQPQHF. The CDR3 region has the DNA TGCGCCAGCAGCCCGGACTGGGGGAAACAGCCCCAGCATTTT. The gene calls are TRBV5-1 and TRBJ1-5, with D possibly being TRBD1 (5 bases). The V end lost 4 bases, the J end lost 7 bases, and 15 bases lay between the germline ends. CDR1 is SGHRS and CDR2 is YFSETQ in the germline V gene. CDR3 length: 14 residues.

This clonotype has at least ten counts. The chain uses TRBV20-1 and TRBJ1-2, with 7 bases lining up with TRBD1. The CDR3 extends over 13 amino acids. In germline, CDR1 is DFQATT, CDR2 SNEGSKA (reference sequence). V lost 2 bases and J lost 8; bases outside the gene matches: 8. The CDR3: CSARTGAQAGYTF. The CDR3 DNA reads TGCAGTGCTAGAACAGGGGCGCAGGCCGGCTACACCTTC.

This clonotype was counted at least ten times. The gene calls are TRBV6-5 and TRBJ2-3; D uncertain. This CDR3 is 16 amino acids long. The germline V and J ends were trimmed by 4 bases and 2 bases, with 16 bases remaining between them. Germline CDR1 reads MNHEY; CDR2 reads SVGAGI. The CDR3 DNA reads as TGTGCCAGCAGTTTGGGTCCAAGCGCGTTCACAGATACGCAGTATTTT. This codes for CASSLGPSAFTDTQYF.

This clonotype has at least ten counts. CDR3 sequence reads: CASSLGNSPPTDTQYF. The CDR3 DNA sequence: TGTGCCAGCAGCTTAGGCAATTCCCCGCCCACAGATACGCAGTATTTT. The chain carries TRBV7-9 and TRBJ2-3; no reliable D call. V dropped 1 base and J dropped 2 bases, with 13 bases sitting between them. From germline, CDR1 is SEHNR and CDR2 FQNEAQ (reference sequence). The CDR3 runs 16 residues.

This clonotype was recorded many times. This chain joins TRBV7-2 and TRBJ2-7; D is perhaps TRBD1 (6 bases). This CDR3 is 16 amino acids long. The germline CDR1 and CDR2 sequences are SGHTA and FQGNSA. V lost 0 bases and J lost 2, with 14 bases in between. CDR3 sequence (DNA): TGTGCCAGCAGCTTAGCCGGAACAGGGAACACCTACGAGCAGTACTTC. It encodes CASSLAGTGNTYEQYF.

As to this clonotype: A much larger clone lies one base from this, so it may be a read error. The chain recombines TRBV27 with TRBJ1-3; 7 bases agree with TRBD1. This CDR3 is 18 amino acids long. From germline, CDR1 is MNHEY and CDR2 SMNVEV (reference sequence). Trimming took 2 bases from V and 1 from J; bases not matched to a gene: 11. The CDR3 nucleotides are TGTGCCAGCAGTTTAACAGGGGTTGGGGCCTTGTCTGGAAACACCATATATTTT. It translates to CASSLTGVGALSGNTIYF.

This clonotype was counted ten times or more. This rearrangement joins TRBV2 to TRBJ2-7; 9 nucleotides line up with TRBD1. CDR3 length: 16 residues. Germline-derived CDR1 and CDR2 are SNHLY and FYNNEI. The V and J ends lost 0 bases and 2 bases, in that order; junction bases with no gene match: 5. The CDR3 here is CASSEALRTGAYEQYF. For the CDR3, the DNA is TGTGCCAGCAGTGAAGCGCTAAGGACAGGGGCCTACGAGCAGTACTTC. Full variable domain (missing parts from reference TRBV2 and TRBJ2-7): EPEVTQTPSHQVTQMGQEVILRCVPISNHLYFYWYRQILGQKVEFLVSFYNNEISEKSEIFDDQFSVERPDGSNFTLKIRSTKLEDSAMYFCASSEALRTGAYEQYFGPGTRLTVT.

This clonotype has ten or more counts. V is TRBV9 and J is TRBJ2-1; D may correspond to TRBD1 or TRBD2 (5 bases each). CDR1 SGDLS and CDR2 YYNGEE come from the germline V gene. The CDR3 contains 14 residues. Trimming took 6 bases from V and 7 from J, leaving 17 bases between them. CDR3 sequence reads: CASTEGTRGNEQFF. DNA for the CDR3: TGTGCCAGCACGGAAGGGACGAGAGGGAATGAGCAGTTCTTC.

This clonotype was counted ten times or more. The V gene is TRBV6-6, the J gene TRBJ1-4, with 10 bases lining up with TRBD1. V shed 4 bases and J 14 bases; nucleotides not matched to a gene: 4. CDR1 is MNHNY, CDR2 SVGAGI, per germline (reference sequence). The CDR3 is made up of 12 amino acids. The CDR3 DNA is TGTGCCAGCAGTTGGGACAGGGGCCATCTGTTTTTT. Protein: CASSWDRGHLFF.

This clonotype appeared once. The CDR3 region has the DNA TGTGCCAGCAGTTGGGGCACTGGGACAGGTGCCCTAAATGAGCAGTTCTTC. Translated, it gives CASSWGTGTGALNEQFF. The chain couples TRBV7-2 to TRBJ2-1, with TRBD1 matching 8 bases. CDR1 is SGHTA, CDR2 FQGNSA, per germline. This CDR3 contains 17 residues. V lost 6 bases, J lost 7 bases, and 17 bases stayed unmatched.

This clonotype was counted many times. V is TRBV12-3 or TRBV12-4 and J is TRBJ1-1; D gene unclear. V lost 1 base and J lost 7, with 13 bases in between. The CDR3 extends over 14 amino acids. The CDR3 nucleotides are TGTGCCAGCAGTTTAGAGGGCAGCTATTTTGAAGCTTTCTTT. Translation gives CASSLEGSYFEAFF.

In this sample, this clonotype turned up many times. V and J are TRBV7-7 and TRBJ2-1; a weak D match, TRBD2 (5 bases). Germline V gene sequence: CDR1 SSHAT, CDR2 FNYEAQ (reference sequence). V lost 5 bases, J lost 1 base, and 12 bases lay in between. The CDR3 length is 15 residues. CDR3 sequence (DNA): TGTGCCAGCAGCAAGCAACGGGGATCCTACAATGAGCAGTTCTTC. Protein product: CASSKQRGSYNEQFF.

This clonotype was counted many times. The rearrangement uses TRBV15 and TRBJ1-1; D is unclear. The CDR3 has 17 amino acids. Germline lookup yields CDR1 LNHNV and CDR2 YYDKDF (reference sequence). V was shortened by 0 bases and J by 5 bases, with 19 bases between the two germline ends. The CDR3 bases are TGTGCCACCAGCAGAGATCCGGGATCCCGCCTTAGGACTGAAGCTTTCTTT. Translating gives CATSRDPGSRLRTEAFF. The whole variable domain, filled in from reference TRBV15 and TRBJ1-1, reads DAMVIQNPRYQVTQFGKPVTLSCSQTLNHNVMYWYQQKSSQAPKLLFHYYDKDFNNEADTPDNFQSRRPNTSFCFLDIRSPGLGDTAMYLCATSRDPGSRLRTEAFFGQGTRLTVV.

This clonotype was counted at least ten times. The J gene is TRBJ1-6, the V gene TRBV4-2; 8 bases map to TRBD1. The CDR3 sequence is 18 residues long. With V trimmed by 4 bases and J by 0 bases, 8 bases remained unmatched. Germline V gene data show CDR1 as LGHNA and CDR2 as YNFKEQ. As DNA, the CDR3 is TGTGCCAGCAGCCGGACCAGGGGGCAGGACTCCTATAATTCACCCCTCCACTTT. Its protein is CASSRTRGQDSYNSPLHF.

This clonotype has a count of ten or more. The chain combines TRBV5-1 with TRBJ2-1; D perhaps matches TRBD2 (5 bases). Germline-derived CDR1 and CDR2 are SGHRS and YFSETQ. V lost 0 bases to trimming and J lost 4 bases, with 8 bases between them. The CDR3 loop spans 14 amino acids. The CDR3 region is CASSLARLYNEQFF. The CDR3 nucleotides are TGCGCCAGCAGCTTGGCCCGACTATACAATGAGCAGTTCTTC.

This clonotype was recorded at least ten times. V is TRBV5-1 and J is TRBJ1-1; possibly TRBD1 for D (5 bases). Trimming shortened V by 0 bases and J by 4 bases, and 13 bases separated the two germline ends. CDR3 length: 15 residues. From germline, CDR1 is SGHRS and CDR2 YFSETQ. CDR3 protein: CASSLEAGRGTEAFF. DNA for the CDR3: TGCGCCAGCAGCTTGGAAGCGGGGCGGGGCACTGAAGCTTTCTTT.

This clonotype was seen ten or more times. J is TRBJ2-5 and V is TRBV7-3, with 10 bases aligning to TRBD2. Germline CDR1 and CDR2: SGHTA and FQGTGA. The V gene end was trimmed by 2 bases and the J gene end by 5 bases; junction bases not matched to a gene: 5. The CDR3 sequence is 15 residues long. In DNA form, the CDR3 reads TGTGCCAGCAGCTTAGGGCTAGCGGGAGCGGAGACCCAGTACTTC. Translating it yields CASSLGLAGAETQYF. The full variable domain, its missing parts supplied by reference TRBV7-3 and TRBJ2-5, is GAGVSQTPSNKVTEKGKYVELRCDPISGHTALYWYRQSLGQGPEFLIYFQGTGAADDSGLPNDRFFAVRPEGSVSTLKIQRTERGDSAVYLCASSLGLAGAETQYFGPGTRLLVL.

This clonotype was seen repeatedly, ten times or more. The chain recombines TRBV5-1 with TRBJ2-5; 7 nucleotides align to TRBD2. Germline CDR1 SGHRS, CDR2 YFSETQ. The J segment lost 2 bases and the V segment lost 0 bases, leaving 4 bases of the junction unmatched. This CDR3 comprises 15 residues. This CDR3 is CASSLVSGRQETQYF. The CDR3 DNA reads as TGCGCCAGCAGCTTGGTTAGCGGGCGACAAGAGACCCAGTACTTC.

This clonotype has ten or more counts. CDR3 residues: CASSLSAAPPYNEQFF. Written as DNA, the CDR3 is TGTGCCAGCAGCCTTTCAGCGGCTCCCCCCTACAATGAGCAGTTCTTC. The chain combines TRBV3-1 with TRBJ2-1; possibly TRBD2 for D (5 bases). The V gene's germline CDR1 is LGHDT and CDR2 YNNKEL (reference sequence). The CDR3 is made up of 16 amino acids. Trimming stripped 4 bases from V and 2 bases from J, with 15 bases between.

This clonotype has a count of ten or more. V is TRBV5-1 and J is TRBJ2-3, with TRBD2 identical over 12 bases. The CDR3 sequence is 16 residues long. Germline V gives CDR1 SGHRS, CDR2 YFSETQ. V was pared by 2 bases and J by 6 bases, with 7 bases of the junction left unmatched. This CDR3 reads CASSFSTSGSGDTQYF. DNA of the CDR3: TGCGCCAGCAGCTTCTCGACTAGCGGGAGTGGTGATACGCAGTATTTT.

This clonotype was recorded many times. This chain connects TRBV20-1 to TRBJ1-4; D ambiguous. CDR1 and CDR2 from the germline V gene are DFQATT and SNEGSKA (reference sequence). The ends were cut back, 6 bases at V and 0 bases at J, with 8 bases in the middle. This CDR3 has 13 residues. The CDR3 sequence is CSAPQPTNEKLFF. DNA for the CDR3: TGCAGTGCCCCCCAACCAACTAATGAAAAACTGTTTTTT.

In its sample, this clonotype was seen many times. V is TRBV20-1 and J is TRBJ2-5; TRBD1 is a possible D gene (7 bases). This CDR3 is 13 amino acids long. CDR1 is DFQATT and CDR2 is SNEGSKA in the germline V gene (reference sequence). V lost 6 bases and J 6 bases, leaving 17 bases between the germline ends. CDR3 bases: TGCAGTGCCCGACAGGGAGGAATGAAGACCCAGTACTTC. Amino acid sequence: CSARQGGMKTQYF.

This clonotype was picked up many times. The genes are TRBV29-1 and TRBJ1-1, with 9 bases aligning to TRBD1. Trimming cost V 7 bases and J 0 bases; bases outside gene matches: 9. The CDR3 is 15 residues long. Germline V CDR1 and CDR2: SQVTM, ANQGSEA. CDR3 DNA: TGCAGCGCCATTATAACAGGGGGCTTGAACACTGAAGCTTTCTTT. Its translation: CSAIITGGLNTEAFF. Full variable domain (missing parts from reference TRBV29-1 and TRBJ1-1): SAVISQKPSRDICQRGTSLTIQCQVDSQVTMMFWYRQQPGQSLTLIATANQGSEATYESGFVIDKFPISRPNLTFSTLTVSNMSPEDSSIYLCSAIITGGLNTEAFFGQGTRLTVV.

This clonotype was seen many times. The chain recombines TRBV6-6 with TRBJ1-5; TRBD1 agrees at 8 bases. After removal of 6 bases from V and 4 bases from J, the junction contained 5 bases not matched to a gene. Germline V gives CDR1 MNHNY, CDR2 SVGAGI (reference sequence). This CDR3 is 14 amino acids long. CDR3 region: CASSSRQGNQPQHF. The CDR3 DNA follows: TGTGCCAGCAGCTCCAGACAGGGGAATCAGCCCCAGCATTTT.

The sample holds many counts of this clonotype. The chain has TRBV6-6 and TRBJ2-5, with D possibly being TRBD2 (6 bases). This CDR3 is 12 amino acids long. With 4 bases removed from V and 5 bases from J, the gap between germline ends came to 8 bases. Per the germline V gene, CDR1 is MNHNY and CDR2 is SVGAGI (reference sequence). The DNA for the CDR3 is TGTGCCAGCAGTTCTAGCGAGGAGACCCAGTACTTC. Encoded protein: CASSSSEETQYF.

Concerning this clonotype: A single base separates this from a much larger clone, so it may be a read error. V usage is TRBV28 and J usage is TRBJ1-2; D unclear. Germline V lookup: CDR1 MDHEN, CDR2 SYDVKM. The CDR3 totals 11 residues. V was clipped by 5 bases and J by 11 bases, with 12 bases between them. The CDR3 is CASSDGIRYTF. For the CDR3, the DNA is TGTGCCAGCAGTGACGGAATTCGGTACACCTTC.

V usage is TRBV6-2 or TRBV6-3 and J usage is TRBJ2-7; D is possibly TRBD1 or TRBD2 (5 bases each). V shed 7 bases and J shed 4 bases, with 14 bases lying between them. Germline lookup yields CDR1 MNHEY and CDR2 SVGEGT. The CDR3 extends over 13 amino acids. The CDR3 region is CASTRTWEYEQYF. The CDR3 region has the DNA TGTGCCAGCACCAGGACATGGGAGTACGAGCAGTACTTC.